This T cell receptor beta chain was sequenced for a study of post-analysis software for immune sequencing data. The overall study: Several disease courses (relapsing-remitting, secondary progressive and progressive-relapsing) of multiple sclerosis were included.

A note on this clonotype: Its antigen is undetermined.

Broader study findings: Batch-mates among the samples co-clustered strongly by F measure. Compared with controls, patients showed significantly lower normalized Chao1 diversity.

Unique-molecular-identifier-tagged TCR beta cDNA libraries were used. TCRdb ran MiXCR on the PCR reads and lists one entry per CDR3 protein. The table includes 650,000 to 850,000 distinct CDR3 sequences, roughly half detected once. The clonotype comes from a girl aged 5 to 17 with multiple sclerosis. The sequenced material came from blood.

The CDR3 DNA sequence: TGCAGCGTTGGAAAAGGGACAGGGCCCTACGAGCAGTACTTC. Protein product: CSVGKGTGPYEQYF. The chain is built from TRBV29-1 and TRBJ2-7; 9 nucleotides match TRBD1. The CDR3 totals 14 residues. V dropped 4 bases and J dropped 2; count of bases not matched to a gene: 6. From germline, CDR1 is SQVTM and CDR2 ANQGSEA.